These T cell receptor beta chains were read from a single sample in a study of blood T cell repertoires in COVID-19. Here immunoSEQ multiplex PCR was the method, and the copy in TCRdb shows in-frame clones only, minus some. This table holds hundreds of thousands of clones, over 75% found once. The source material was PBMCs or T cells enriched from blood (not recorded which). All receptors derive from a woman in her fifties or sixties with acute COVID-19. Each CDR3 is given with its conserved first and last residue. The D gene is left open where the match is weak.

v_gene,j_gene,d_gene,CDR3aa
TRBV6-2/TRBV6-3,TRBJ2-5,TRBD2,CASSYPSSSSGGRETQYF
TRBV7-2,TRBJ1-6,TRBD1,CASSLTGTENSPLHF
TRBV9,TRBJ1-2,NA,CASSPSPENYGYTF
TRBV6-2/TRBV6-3,TRBJ2-3,TRBD2,CASSVPGLAADTQYF
TRBV6-5,TRBJ1-1,TRBD1,CASSYGGQGKTEAFF
TRBV5-1,TRBJ1-3,NA,CASSLGRVAGNTIYF
TRBV6-5,TRBJ1-1,NA,CASSYSSLSNTEAFF
TRBV5-1,TRBJ2-5,NA,CASSLLVEETQYF
TRBV18,TRBJ1-5,NA,CASSPGEGNQPQHF
TRBV2,TRBJ1-1,TRBD1,CASSETRGRDSEAFF
TRBV5-4,TRBJ1-6,NA,CASSPFGRGDSPLHF
TRBV7-2,TRBJ2-2,NA,CASSLRRGVDTGELFF
TRBV19,TRBJ1-1,NA,CASSIGGVTEAFF
TRBV9,TRBJ1-5,TRBD1,CASSQTGSNQPQHF
TRBV7-3,TRBJ1-1,NA,CASSLMAGANTEAFF
TRBV27,TRBJ1-1,TRBD1,CASSLVAGGVTEAFF
TRBV5-8,TRBJ1-2,TRBD1,CASSLRTGERDGYTF
TRBV19,TRBJ2-7,NA,CASSSSGGAPYEQYF